Listed here are 4 T cell receptor beta chains from one sample, sequenced in a study of blood T cells in healthy people across ages. A J-beta primer mix and a sample-barcoded 5' primer were used in a second PCR of about 7 to 11 cycles. TCRdb processed the 5' RACE reads anew with MiXCR; each CDR3 protein has one entry. This table has about 970,000 distinct CDR3 sequences, roughly 47% appearing once. The sequencing sample was made of blood. These receptors were obtained from a woman aged 60-75 years in good health.

This clonotype appeared a few times. This chain links TRBV29-1 with TRBJ2-7, with TRBD1 identical over 9 bases. This CDR3 has 14 residues. Germline assignment: CDR1 SQVTM and CDR2 ANQGSEA. The trim removed 8 bases at V and 7 bases at J, leaving 15 bases unmatched. CDR3 amino acids: CSFTGGLLFSEQYF. The DNA for the CDR3 is TGCAGCTTTACAGGGGGCCTTTTATTTAGTGAGCAGTACTTC.

This CDR3 is CASSVGDGDWSYEQYF. The CDR3 DNA reads TGTGCCAGCAGCGTAGGGGATGGGGATTGGTCCTACGAGCAGTACTTC. The rearrangement links TRBV9 to TRBJ2-7; D uncertain. CDR3 length: 16 amino acids. Germline-derived CDR1 and CDR2 are SGDLS and YYNGEE. The V and J ends lost 0 bases and 1 base respectively, with 14 bases between them.

In this sample, this clonotype turned up many times. The junction departs from germline at one end; a sequencing error may be responsible. The rearrangement joins TRBV7-2 to TRBJ2-5, with D perhaps TRBD1 or TRBD2 (6 bases each). Germline V gene lookup returns CDR1 SGHTA and CDR2 FQGNSA. The CDR3 contains 14 residues. The DNA for the CDR3 is TGTGCCAGCAGTTTAGGGGGGAGCCAAGAGACCCAGTACTTC. Its translation: CASSLGGSQETQYF.

This clonotype was observed once. Relative to the germline gene, one junction end is altered; a read error may explain this. The genes are TRBV10-3 and TRBJ2-4; possible D gene TRBD1, 8 bases. The CDR3 spans 17 residues. CDR1 is ENHRY, CDR2 SYGVKD, per germline. CDR3 sequence reads: CAISESTGEGAENIQYF. CDR3 nucleotides: TGTGCCATCAGTGAGTCGACAGGGGAGGGAGCCGAAAACATTCAGTACTTC.